This T cell receptor (beta chain) was sequenced in a study of T cell responses to AZD1222 COVID-19 vaccine. TCRdb's table, derived via immunoSEQ multiplex PCR, lists solely in-frame clones and lacks some. The profile shows around 150,000 clones, under 95% of them singletons. Study results and limitations: The donors showed a predominance of white British ancestry and of females, with possible underestimation of clonal diversity. Regions left unmutated in variants are reportedly the target of nearly half of spike-specific TCRs. Recipients of two AZD1222 doses showed rising Spike-specific TCR breadth and depth.

Turning to this clone: Its antigen is not known.

With V trimmed by 2 bases and J by 7 bases, 8 bases remained unmatched. CDR1 and CDR2 from the germline V gene are KGHSH and LQKENI. This CDR3 has 15 amino acids. This receptor was taken from an adult who received the AZD1222 COVID-19 vaccine. The source material was peripheral blood, sampled 28 days after the second AZD1222 dose. The gene calls are TRBV18 and TRBJ2-1, with 7 bases fitting TRBD2. The CDR3 here is CASSPNAGAMNEQFF. CDR3 bases: TGTGCCAGCTCACCAAACGCGGGAGCAATGAATGAGCAGTTCTTC.